This record covers a single T cell receptor beta chain. What it binds is unknown. Germline-derived CDR1 and CDR2 are ENHRY and SYGVKD. The CDR3 has 17 amino acids. Trimming took 0 bases from V and 7 from J; bases not matched to a gene: 12. The data originate from a study of T cell responses to AZD1222 COVID-19 vaccine. Overall study findings and caveats: Two AZD1222 administrations were followed by greater Spike-specific TCR breadth and depth.

Assay: immunoSEQ multiplex PCR; the TCRdb copy retains only in-frame clones and omits some. The table includes roughly 130,000 clones, 88% detected once. The rearrangement links TRBV10-3 to TRBJ2-1, with 7 nucleotides matching TRBD1. The TCR originated in an adult in good health. The source was peripheral blood, collected on day 0 of MenACWY control vaccination. The CDR3 sequence: CAISESFLVAGGNEQFF. The CDR3 nucleotides are TGTGCCATCAGTGAGTCTTTTCTCGTGGCAGGGGGTAATGAGCAGTTCTTC.